The clone carrying this TCR beta chain was seen many times. The antigen is undetermined. Germline CDR1 is SGHDN and CDR2 is FVKESK. The CDR3 has 13 amino acids. V was shortened by 2 bases and J by 5 bases, with 9 bases between the two germline ends. This sample is part of a study of T-cell reconstitution after alpha-beta-depleted transplantation in children. Study-level points and caveats: Some patients' high day-60 TCRbeta diversity was traced to surviving recipient T cells and thymic progenitors. Newly made T cells mostly supplied T-cell counts and diversity one year after transplant.

Molecular barcoding with unique molecular identifiers was used for the TCRbeta library. Each CDR3 protein gets one entry after TCRdb re-called the PCR reads with MiXCR. The table lists hundreds of thousands of distinct CDR3 sequences, about 8.2% of them singletons. The clonotype comes from a male patient aged 2-9 years who had a stem cell transplant for acute myeloid leukemia, so the T cells may come from the graft donor. The chain links TRBV14 to TRBJ1-1; D gene uncertain. Sequencing was performed on PBMCs, mostly from graft donor cells, taken 360 days after TCRalphabeta/CD19-depleted stem cell transplant. CDR3 sequence reads: CASSQSMLTEAFF. CDR3 DNA: TGTGCCAGCAGCCAAAGCATGTTAACTGAAGCTTTCTTT.